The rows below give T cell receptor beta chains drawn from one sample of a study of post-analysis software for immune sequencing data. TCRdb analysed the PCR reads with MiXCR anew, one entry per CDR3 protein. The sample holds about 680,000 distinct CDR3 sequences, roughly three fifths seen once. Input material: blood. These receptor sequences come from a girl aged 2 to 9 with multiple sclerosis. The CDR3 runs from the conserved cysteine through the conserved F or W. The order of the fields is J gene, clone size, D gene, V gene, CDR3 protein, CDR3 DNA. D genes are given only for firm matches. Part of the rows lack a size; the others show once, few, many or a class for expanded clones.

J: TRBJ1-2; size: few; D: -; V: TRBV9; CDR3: CASSVGPQGLSGYTF; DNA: TGTGCCAGCAGCGTAGGTCCCCAGGGCTTGAGTGGCTACACCTTC
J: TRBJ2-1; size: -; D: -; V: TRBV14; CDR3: CASSQGLDTLWYNEQFF; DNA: TGTGCCAGCAGCCAAGGTCTCGATACTTTATGGTACAATGAGCAGTTCTTC
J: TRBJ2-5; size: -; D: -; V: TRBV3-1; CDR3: CASSQGHPGETQYF; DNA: TGTGCCAGCAGCCAGGGACACCCGGGGGAGACCCAGTACTTC
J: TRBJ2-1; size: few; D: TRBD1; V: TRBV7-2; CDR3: CASSYDRGSPNEQFF; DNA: TGTGCCAGCAGCTACGACAGGGGGAGCCCCAATGAGCAGTTCTTC
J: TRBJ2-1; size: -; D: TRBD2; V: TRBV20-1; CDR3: CSARRRSGRESEQFF; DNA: TGCAGTGCTCGGCGGAGGAGCGGGAGGGAAAGTGAGCAGTTCTTC
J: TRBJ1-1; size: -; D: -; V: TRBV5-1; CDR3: CASSFDSSGTEAFF; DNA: TGCGCCAGCAGCTTTGACAGTAGTGGCACTGAAGCTTTCTTT
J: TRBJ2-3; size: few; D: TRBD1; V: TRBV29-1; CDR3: CSVERQGSDTQYF; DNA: TGCAGCGTTGAGCGACAGGGCTCAGATACGCAGTATTTT
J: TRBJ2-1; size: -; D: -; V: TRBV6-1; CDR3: CASRLIPGEEQFF; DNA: TGTGCCAGCAGACTAATCCCAGGGGAAGAGCAGTTCTTC
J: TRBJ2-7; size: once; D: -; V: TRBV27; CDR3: CASSLSPGFYEQYF; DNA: TGTGCCAGCAGTTTATCGCCCGGGTTCTACGAGCAGTACTTC
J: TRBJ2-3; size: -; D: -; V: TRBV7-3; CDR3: CASIPPGDTSTDTQYF; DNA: TGTGCCAGCATCCCCCCCGGGGATACTAGCACAGATACGCAGTATTTT
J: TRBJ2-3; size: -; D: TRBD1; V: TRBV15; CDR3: CATSRDVDRGPTDTQYF; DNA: TGTGCCACCAGCAGAGATGTGGACAGGGGCCCTACAGATACGCAGTATTTT
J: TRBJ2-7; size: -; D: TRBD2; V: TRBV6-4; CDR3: CASTLSRGGQIKSSYEQYF; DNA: TGTGCCAGCACTCTAAGTCGGGGGGGACAAATAAAGAGCTCCTACGAGCAGTACTTC
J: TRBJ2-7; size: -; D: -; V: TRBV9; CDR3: CASSPTGSSFYEQYF; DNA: TGTGCCAGCAGCCCTACCGGGAGTTCCTTCTACGAGCAGTACTTC
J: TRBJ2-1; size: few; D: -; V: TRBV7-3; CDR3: CASSLTRRDEQFF; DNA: TGTGCCAGCAGCTTAACTCGGAGAGATGAGCAGTTCTTC
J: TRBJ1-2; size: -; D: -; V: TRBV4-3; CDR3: CASSLRTSYGYTF; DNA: TGCGCCAGCAGCCTCCGGACCAGCTATGGCTACACCTTC
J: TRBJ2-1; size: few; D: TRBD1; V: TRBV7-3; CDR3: CASSQDRGPYNEQFF; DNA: TGTGCCAGCAGCCAGGACAGGGGGCCCTACAATGAGCAGTTCTTC
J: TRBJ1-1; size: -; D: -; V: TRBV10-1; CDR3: CASSEMGSTEAFF; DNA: TGCGCCAGCAGTGAAATGGGTTCCACTGAAGCTTTCTTT
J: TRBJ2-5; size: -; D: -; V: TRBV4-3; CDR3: CASSQADTQETQYF; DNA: TGCGCCAGCAGCCAAGCGGACACCCAAGAGACCCAGTACTTC
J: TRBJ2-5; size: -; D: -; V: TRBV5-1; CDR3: CASSQHRPTGRKTQYF; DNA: TGCGCCAGCAGCCAGCATAGACCCACGGGAAGGAAGACCCAGTACTTC
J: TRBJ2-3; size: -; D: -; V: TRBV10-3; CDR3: CAISVGTDTQYF; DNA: TGTGCCATCAGTGTTGGCACAGATACGCAGTATTTT